This T cell receptor (beta chain) is drawn from a study of T-cell memory formation after mild COVID-19. Remarks on this clonotype: Its antigen is unknown.

Findings and caveats of the study: Second-wave clones reaching peak frequency on day 37 lacked confirmed SARS-CoV-2 specificity. Day 15 to 85 contractors were CD4/CD8 balanced; later expanders leaned CD4+.

Amplification by 5'RACE using constant-segment primers produced TCR alpha and TCR beta cDNA libraries that carried sample barcodes and UMIs. TCRdb recomputed calls from the 5' RACE reads with MiXCR, one row per CDR3 protein. The repertoire holds hundreds of thousands of distinct CDR3 sequences, with approximately 20% as singletons. Trimming removed 3 bases from V and 8 bases from J; junction bases left unmatched: 8. The CDR3 covers 14 residues. Germline assignment: CDR1 SGDLS and CDR2 YYNGEE. The chain uses TRBV9 and TRBJ2-4, with TRBD1 identical over 7 bases. The specimen was PBMCs or a T cell subset sorted from them (not recorded which). This sequence originates from an adult woman who had mild COVID-19 (a few samples of this study predate the infection). Cell type and time point are not known. In DNA, the CDR3 is TGTGCCAGCAGCGCCCAGACAGGGCCGGACATTCAGTACTTC. Translation: CASSAQTGPDIQYF.